This T cell receptor (beta chain) was retrieved from a study of T cell responses to AZD1222 COVID-19 vaccine (dated by TCRdb to the early 2020s). As for the study more broadly: Because spike-specific TCR depth and breadth did not differ between the two schedules, AZD1222 recipients who got a second dose at roughly 4 weeks were pooled with those who got a second dose at roughly 12 weeks. TCR sequencing covered roughly 230 trial participants: 200 to 220 given two doses of AZD1222 and about 26 given two doses of MenACWY control vaccine. Trial participants were enrolled by age into subgroups of 18-55, 56-69 and 70-plus years, and approximately 150, 30 and 60 TCR-sequenced participants, respectively, were included in these subgroups. What the work shows at the level of the full study, not this receptor alone: The 56-69-year group was small, and its depth increase did not reach significance, likely because of low power. Because no samples from the day 14 peak response were available, repertoires could be characterized only after the peak T cell response. Reportedly, close to half of the unique spike-specific TCRs recognized epitopes lying outside the regions that are mutated in the B.1.351 and B.1.1.7 variants. After two AZD1222 doses, both the breadth and the depth of spike-specific TCRs were significantly higher than at day 0 and than in MenACWY recipients. Conclusions about previously exposed vaccinees are limited because only five or six AZD1222 recipients were SARS-CoV-2 seropositive at baseline. Participants were mostly white British, with more females than males. The authors suggested clonal diversity may have been underestimated. The whole spike protein was spanned by vaccine-associated CD4 TCRs, and dominant responses were seen in regions 160-218 and 743-854.

Interpreted using the paper, the time point label stands for: baseline before first vaccination. Vaccinee samples came from UK trials COV001 and COV002, including a single-blind randomized controlled phase 2/3 trial of AZD1222 (ChAdOx1 nCoV-19) in healthy adults. For TCRbeta chain sequencing, PBMC samples were collected from trial participants at day 0 and at day 28 after the second dose. Via the germline V gene, CDR1 is SGHRS and CDR2 YFSETQ. The V end loses 3 bases and the J end loses 4 bases, and a stretch of 20 bases separates them. Including the terminal cysteine and phenylalanine, the CDR3 comprises 16 residues. Solely the CDR3 DNA is kept, with 48 bases framed from the first base. The CDR3 regions of human TCRbeta chains were analyzed by immunosequencing. In the original analysis: Repertoire TCRs were checked for matches against a reference library of SARS-CoV-2-specific TCRs that had been generated using the MIRA antigen-specificity platform. Breadth meant the fraction of unique TCRs that were SARS-CoV-2-associated, whereas depth meant the fraction of total T cells that were SARS-CoV-2-associated. Each spike-specific TCR was assigned to its reactive spike region and to a CD4 or CD8 class using the MIRA data. Log10-transformed breadth and depth values were compared by one-way ANOVA with Sidak's multiple comparisons tests. TCRdb retrieved this table from immuneACCESS and kept in-frame rearrangements only. Not all clones are present; in checked studies, unresolved V genes account for under half, and no reason is known for the remainder. That table supplies the V and J calls and clone size; D and trimming were determined from the DNA. Counted in this sample were some 160,000 clones; around 93% of them appeared once. The leading ten clones occupy approximately 4% of the sample.

A remark on this clone: Its antigen target is currently unknown. One base away there is no much larger clone; base qualities are not given.

Sequenced here: peripheral blood, sampled on day 0 of AZD1222 vaccination. The receptor's source is an adult in good health. Rearrangement joined TRBV5-1 to TRBJ2-7, with the D call perhaps TRBD1 or TRBD2, as 5 bases match in each case. CDR3 sequence: CASSSGPLGAGYEQYF. The nucleotides read TGCGCCAGCAGCTCGGGACCTCTCGGGGCTGGGTACGAGCAGTACTTC. Beyond the CDR3, the reference TRBV5-1 and TRBJ2-7 genes provide the residues; the full variable domain reads: KAGVTQTPRYLIKTRGQQVTLSCSPISGHRSVSWYQQTPGQGLQFLFEYFSETQRNKGNFPGRFSGRQFSNSRSEMNVSTLELGDSALYLCASSSGPLGAGYEQYFGPGTRLTVT.